The 18 T cell receptor beta chains given below trace back to one sample, sequenced in a study of cytomegalovirus exposure and HLA in healthy donors. Generated by immunoSEQ multiplex PCR, the TCRdb table keeps only in-frame clones and is missing some. Among around 260,000 clones listed, around 91% were seen once. The material sequenced was PBMCs. The origin of the receptors is a woman aged 30 to 39 in good health and CMV-seronegative.

The chain uses TRBV28 and TRBJ1-5, with D unclear. Per the germline V gene, CDR1 is MDHEN and CDR2 is SYDVKM. The CDR3 covers 13 residues. V lost 6 bases, J lost 1 base, and 7 bases lay in between. The CDR3 DNA reads as TGTGCCAGCAGCAGGTCGAGCAATCAGCCCCAGCATTTT. This sequence encodes CASSRSSNQPQHF.

The V call is TRBV4-3, the J call TRBJ2-1; D is unclear. The CDR3 length is 15 residues. The ends were cut back, 5 bases at V and 4 bases at J, with 15 bases in the middle. Per germline, CDR1 LGHNA and CDR2 YSLEER. The CDR3 is CASSTSLTVYNEQFF. DNA for the CDR3: TGCGCCAGCAGCACCTCACTTACAGTATACAATGAGCAGTTCTTC.

The rearrangement links TRBV18 to TRBJ1-1, with 7 bases matching TRBD1. The germline V gene encodes CDR1 KGHSH and CDR2 LQKENI. The CDR3 is 15 residues long. Germline trimming cut 4 bases from V and 1 base from J; bases unmatched to any gene: 6. In DNA, the CDR3 is TGTGCCAGCTCACGGGCGGGACAGCGGAACACTGAAGCTTTCTTT. It yields the protein CASSRAGQRNTEAFF.

This rearrangement joins TRBV4-3 to TRBJ1-1; 9 nucleotides line up with TRBD1. Germline CDR1 is LGHNA and CDR2 is YSLEER. Trimming cost V 1 base and J 5 bases; bases outside gene matches: 2. CDR3 length: 14 residues. CDR3 sequence: CASSQGQGVTEAFF. For the CDR3, the DNA is TGCGCCAGCAGCCAAGGACAGGGGGTTACTGAAGCTTTCTTT.

This chain joins TRBV11-2 and TRBJ2-3, with TRBD1 matching over 9 bases. The germline gives CDR1 SGHAT, CDR2 FQNNGV. The CDR3 totals 17 residues. V lost 6 bases to trimming and J lost 2 bases; unmatched junction nucleotides: 12. The CDR3 loop is CASSWFGTGLDTDTQYF. CDR3 in DNA: TGTGCCAGCAGTTGGTTCGGGACAGGGTTGGACACAGATACGCAGTATTTT.

The chain has TRBV12-5 and TRBJ2-7, with a weak D call TRBD2 (5 bases). The CDR3 sequence is 14 residues long. Germline V gives CDR1 LGHNT, CDR2 FRNRAP. V was pared by 6 bases and J by 3 bases, with 15 bases between. The CDR3: CASGDRGGDYEQYF. The CDR3 nucleotides read TGTGCTAGTGGGGACCGGGGTGGTGACTACGAGCAGTACTTC.

V is TRBV30 and J is TRBJ2-7, with D unclear. Trimming shortened V by 0 bases and J by 2 bases, and 17 bases separated the two germline ends. The CDR3 is made up of 16 amino acids. Germline CDR1 is GTSNPN and CDR2 is SVGIG (reference sequence). CDR3 coding DNA: TGTGCCTGGAGTGTACTGAGTAGGGTAGACCCCTACGAGCAGTACTTC. This sequence encodes CAWSVLSRVDPYEQYF.

This chain uses TRBV5-1 with TRBJ2-7, with D hard to call. The length of the CDR3 is 12 residues. CDR1 is SGHRS, CDR2 YFSETQ, per germline. V was pared by 1 base and J by 6 bases, with 8 bases between. DNA of the CDR3: TGCGCCAGCAGCTTGCCGGCGCCCGAGCAGTACTTC. As protein: CASSLPAPEQYF.

V gene TRBV6-5 combines with J gene TRBJ2-3; D possibly uses TRBD1 or TRBD2 (5 bases each). Between the trimmed V and J ends, which lost 4 bases and 0 bases, there was a span of 11 bases. The CDR3 is 15 residues long. Germline values: CDR1 MNHEY, CDR2 SVGAGI. The CDR3 nucleotides read TGTGCCAGCAGTTGGGACGATAGGAGCACAGATACGCAGTATTTT. The encoded protein is CASSWDDRSTDTQYF.

This rearrangement joins TRBV5-1 to TRBJ2-1; 12 bases align to TRBD2. V shed 0 bases and J 6 bases; nucleotides not matched to a gene: 7. The germline gives CDR1 SGHRS, CDR2 YFSETQ. The CDR3 runs to 17 residues. Here the CDR3 DNA reads TGCGCCAGCAGCTTGGGGGTGGGACTAGCGGGCTCCAATGAGCAGTTCTTC. It yields the protein CASSLGVGLAGSNEQFF. Full variable domain (outside the CDR3, taken from reference TRBV5-1 and TRBJ2-1): KAGVTQTPRYLIKTRGQQVTLSCSPISGHRSVSWYQQTPGQGLQFLFEYFSETQRNKGNFPGRFSGRQFSNSRSEMNVSTLELGDSALYLCASSLGVGLAGSNEQFFGPGTRLTVL.

This chain uses TRBV28 with TRBJ2-3; D is unclear. The CDR3 contains 12 residues. Trimming stripped 6 bases from V and 6 bases from J, with 10 bases between. Germline V lookup: CDR1 MDHEN, CDR2 SYDVKM. CDR3 sequence: CASSWLGDTQYF. The DNA of the CDR3 is TGTGCCAGCAGCTGGTTGGGGGATACGCAGTATTTT.

In nucleotides, the CDR3 is TGTGCCAGCAGTTTTAATCTAATTTCTCCAGATACGCAGTATTTT. It specifies CASSFNLISPDTQYF. The chain recombines TRBV27 with TRBJ2-3; D not certain. This CDR3 is 15 amino acids long. Germline V gene data show CDR1 as MNHEY and CDR2 as SMNVEV (reference sequence). V lost 3 bases to trimming and J lost 4 bases, with 14 bases between them.

The J gene is TRBJ2-2, the V gene TRBV5-4; D remains ambiguous. Germline-derived CDR1 and CDR2 are SGHNT and YYREEE (reference sequence). Between the trimmed V and J ends, which lost 3 bases and 6 bases, there was a span of 12 bases. CDR3 size: 14 residues. Here the CDR3 DNA reads TGTGCCAGCAGCTCCCCCCCCGTGGCCGGGGAGCTGTTTTTT. Its protein is CASSSPPVAGELFF.

The CDR3 region is CASSVRVAGAFDNEQFF. CDR3 coding DNA: TGTGCCAGCAGCGTAAGAGTAGCGGGAGCATTCGACAATGAGCAGTTCTTC. The J gene is TRBJ2-1, the V gene TRBV9, with 9 bases fitting TRBD2. Per the germline V gene, CDR1 is SGDLS and CDR2 is YYNGEE. The J segment lost 5 bases and the V segment lost 1 base, leaving 10 bases of the junction unmatched. The CDR3 totals 17 residues.

The chain carries TRBV29-1 and TRBJ2-5; 10 positions match TRBD2. Germline assignment: CDR1 SQVTM and CDR2 ANQGSEA. Trimming took 4 bases from V and 2 from J; bases not matched to a gene: 4. This CDR3 has 14 residues. In nucleotides, the CDR3 is TGCAGCGTTGCGGTAGCGGGAGGACAAGAGACCCAGTACTTC. This gives the protein CSVAVAGGQETQYF.

CDR3 loop: CASSRGNEQYF. CDR3 bases: TGTGCCAGCAGTCGAGGTAACGAGCAGTACTTC. This chain connects TRBV6-1 to TRBJ2-7; D gene uncertain. From germline, CDR1 is MNHNS and CDR2 SASEGT. With 5 bases removed from V and 5 bases from J, the gap between germline ends came to 7 bases. This CDR3 is built from 11 residues.

The chain employs TRBV14 and TRBJ2-3, with D hard to call. This CDR3 is built from 12 residues. The germline gives CDR1 SGHDN, CDR2 FVKESK. The V end lost 2 bases, the J end lost 9 bases, and 9 bases lay between the germline ends. CDR3: CASSQQVGTQYF. CDR3 DNA: TGTGCCAGCAGCCAACAGGTCGGCACGCAGTATTTT.

The gene calls are TRBV2 and TRBJ1-5; perhaps TRBD1 as D (6 bases). CDR3 size: 16 residues. Looked up from germline, CDR1 is SNHLY and CDR2 is FYNNEI. Trimming shortened V by 1 base and J by 7 bases, and 17 bases separated the two germline ends. Here the CDR3 reads CASSEVGRGAKQPQHF. CDR3 nucleotide sequence: TGTGCCAGCAGTGAAGTGGGTAGGGGGGCGAAACAGCCCCAGCATTTT.